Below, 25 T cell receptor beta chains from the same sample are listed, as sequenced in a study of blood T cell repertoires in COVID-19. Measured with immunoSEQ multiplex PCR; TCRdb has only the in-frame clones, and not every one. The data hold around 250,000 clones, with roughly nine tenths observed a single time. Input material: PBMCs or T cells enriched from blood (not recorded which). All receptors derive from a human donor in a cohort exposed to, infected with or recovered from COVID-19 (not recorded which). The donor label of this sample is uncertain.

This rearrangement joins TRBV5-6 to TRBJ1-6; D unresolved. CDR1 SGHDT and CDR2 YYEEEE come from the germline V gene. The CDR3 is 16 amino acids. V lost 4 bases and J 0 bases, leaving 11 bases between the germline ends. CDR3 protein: CASSQREASYNSPLHF. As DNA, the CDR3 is TGTGCCAGCAGCCAGCGCGAGGCCTCCTATAATTCACCCCTCCACTTT.

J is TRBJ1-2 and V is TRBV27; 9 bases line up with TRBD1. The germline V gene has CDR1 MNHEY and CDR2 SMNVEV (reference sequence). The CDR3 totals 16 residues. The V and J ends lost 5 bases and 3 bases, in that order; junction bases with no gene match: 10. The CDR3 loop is CASSPRDRERDYGYTF. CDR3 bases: TGTGCCAGCAGTCCGCGGGACAGGGAGAGGGACTATGGCTACACCTTC.

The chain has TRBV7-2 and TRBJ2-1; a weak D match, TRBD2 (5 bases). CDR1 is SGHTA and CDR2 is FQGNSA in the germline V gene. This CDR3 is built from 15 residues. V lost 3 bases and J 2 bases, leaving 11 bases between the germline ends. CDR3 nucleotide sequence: TGTGCCAGCAGCTTTTCCGGGGTAGCCTACAATGAGCAGTTCTTC. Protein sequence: CASSFSGVAYNEQFF. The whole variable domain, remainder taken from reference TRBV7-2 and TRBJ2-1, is GAGVSQSPSNKVTEKGKDVELRCDPISGHTALYWYRQSLGQGLEFLIYFQGNSAPDKSGLPSDRFSAERTGGSVSTLTIQRTQQEDSAVYLCASSFSGVAYNEQFFGPGTRLTVL.

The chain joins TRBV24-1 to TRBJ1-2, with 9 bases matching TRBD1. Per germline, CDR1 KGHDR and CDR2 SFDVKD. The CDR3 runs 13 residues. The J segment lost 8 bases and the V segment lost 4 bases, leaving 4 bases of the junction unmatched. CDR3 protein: CATSDTGGWGYTF. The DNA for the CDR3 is TGTGCCACCAGTGACACAGGGGGCTGGGGCTACACCTTC.

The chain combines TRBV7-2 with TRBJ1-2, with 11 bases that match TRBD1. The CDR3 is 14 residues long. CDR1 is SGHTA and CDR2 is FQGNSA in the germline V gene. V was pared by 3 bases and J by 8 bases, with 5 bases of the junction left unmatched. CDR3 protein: CASSFQDRGLGYTF. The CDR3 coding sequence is TGTGCCAGCAGCTTTCAGGACAGGGGGCTCGGCTACACCTTC.

The CDR3 spells CASSIDRGLRTEAFF. The CDR3 bases are TGTGCCAGCAGTATAGACAGGGGGCTTCGGACTGAAGCTTTCTTT. The chain combines TRBV2 with TRBJ1-1; 10 nucleotides match TRBD1. Germline V CDR1 and CDR2: SNHLY, FYNNEI. The CDR3 consists of 15 residues. V lost 5 bases to trimming and J lost 5 bases; unmatched junction nucleotides: 8.

CDR3 bases: TGTGCCAGCAGCTTGGAATTCCGCGGGCCCAACACTGAAGCTTTCTTT. Residues: CASSLEFRGPNTEAFF. The chain recombines TRBV5-4 with TRBJ1-1, with D hard to call. V dropped 0 bases and J dropped 2 bases, with 14 bases sitting between them. The V gene's germline CDR1 is SGHNT and CDR2 YYREEE (reference sequence). The CDR3 extends over 16 amino acids. Supplemented by reference TRBV5-4 and TRBJ1-1, the full variable domain reads ETGVTQSPTHLIKTRGQQVTLRCSSQSGHNTVSWYQQALGQGPQFIFQYYREEENGRGNFPPRFSGLQFPNYSSELNVNALELDDSALYLCASSLEFRGPNTEAFFGQGTRLTVV.

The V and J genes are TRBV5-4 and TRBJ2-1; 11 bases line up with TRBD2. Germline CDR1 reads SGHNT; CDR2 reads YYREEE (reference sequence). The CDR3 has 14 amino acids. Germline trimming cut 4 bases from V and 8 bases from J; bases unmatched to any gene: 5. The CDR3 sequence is CASSRSGGADEQFF. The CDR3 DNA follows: TGTGCCAGCAGCCGTAGCGGGGGGGCCGATGAGCAGTTCTTC.

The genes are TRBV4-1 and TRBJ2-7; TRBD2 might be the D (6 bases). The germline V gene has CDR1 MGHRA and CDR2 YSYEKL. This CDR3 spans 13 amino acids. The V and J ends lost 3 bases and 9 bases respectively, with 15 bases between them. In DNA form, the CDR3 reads TGCGCCAGCAGCCACATTGGAGGGTGGCGGCAGTACTTC. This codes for CASSHIGGWRQYF.

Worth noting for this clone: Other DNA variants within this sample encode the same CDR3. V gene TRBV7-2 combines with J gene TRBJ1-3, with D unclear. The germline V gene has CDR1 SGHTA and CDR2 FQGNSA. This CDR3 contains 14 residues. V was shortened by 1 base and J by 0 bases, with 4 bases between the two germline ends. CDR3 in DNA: TGTGCCAGCAGCTTAGGACACTCTGGAAACACCATATATTTT. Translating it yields CASSLGHSGNTIYF.

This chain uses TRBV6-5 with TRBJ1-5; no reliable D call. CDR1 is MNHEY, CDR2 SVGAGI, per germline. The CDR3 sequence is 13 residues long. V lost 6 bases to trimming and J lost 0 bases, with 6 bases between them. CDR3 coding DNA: TGTGCCAGCAGAGCGAATAGCAATCAGCCCCAGCATTTT. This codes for CASRANSNQPQHF.

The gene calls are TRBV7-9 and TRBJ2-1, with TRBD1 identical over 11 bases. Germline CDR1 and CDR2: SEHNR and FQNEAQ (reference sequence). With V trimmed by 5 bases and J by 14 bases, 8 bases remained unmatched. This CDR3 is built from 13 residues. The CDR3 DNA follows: TGTGCCAGCAGCCCTTTACCGGGACAGGGGGAGTTCTTC. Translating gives CASSPLPGQGEFF.

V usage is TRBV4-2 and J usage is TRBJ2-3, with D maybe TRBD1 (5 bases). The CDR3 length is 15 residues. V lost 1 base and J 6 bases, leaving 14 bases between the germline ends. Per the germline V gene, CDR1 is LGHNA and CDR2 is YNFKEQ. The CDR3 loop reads CASSQGLGQLDTQYF. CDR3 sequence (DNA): TGTGCCAGCAGCCAAGGGTTGGGGCAGTTGGATACGCAGTATTTT.

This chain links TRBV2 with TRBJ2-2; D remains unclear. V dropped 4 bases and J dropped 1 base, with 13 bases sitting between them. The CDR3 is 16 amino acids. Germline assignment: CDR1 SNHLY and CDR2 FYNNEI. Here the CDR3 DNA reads TGTGCCAGCAGTGGGTCCGGCCCTAGGAACACCGGGGAGCTGTTTTTT. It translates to CASSGSGPRNTGELFF.

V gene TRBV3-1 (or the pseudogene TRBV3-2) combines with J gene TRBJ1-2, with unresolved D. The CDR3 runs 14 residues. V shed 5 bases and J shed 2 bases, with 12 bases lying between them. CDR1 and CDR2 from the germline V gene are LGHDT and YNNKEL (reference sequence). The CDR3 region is CASSSEGGNYGYTF. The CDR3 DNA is TGTGCCAGCAGCTCCGAGGGAGGCAACTATGGCTACACCTTC.

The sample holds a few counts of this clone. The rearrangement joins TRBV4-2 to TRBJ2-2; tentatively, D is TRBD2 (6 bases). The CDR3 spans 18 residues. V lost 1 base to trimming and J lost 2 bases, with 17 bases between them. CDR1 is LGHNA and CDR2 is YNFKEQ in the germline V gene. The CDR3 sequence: CASSQVVAAYSNTGELFF. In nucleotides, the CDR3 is TGTGCCAGCAGCCAAGTCGTAGCGGCCTATTCAAACACCGGGGAGCTGTTTTTT.

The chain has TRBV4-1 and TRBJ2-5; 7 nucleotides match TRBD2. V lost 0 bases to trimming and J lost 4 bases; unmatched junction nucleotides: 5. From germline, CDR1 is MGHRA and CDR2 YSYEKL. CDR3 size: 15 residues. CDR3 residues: CASSQDEGLLETQYF. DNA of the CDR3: TGCGCCAGCAGCCAAGACGAGGGACTACTAGAGACCCAGTACTTC.

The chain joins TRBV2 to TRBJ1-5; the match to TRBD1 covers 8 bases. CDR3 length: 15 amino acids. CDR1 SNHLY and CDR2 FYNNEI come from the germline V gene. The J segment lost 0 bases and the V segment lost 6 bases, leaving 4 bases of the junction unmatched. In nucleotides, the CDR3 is TGTGCCAGCAGCGTCGACAGGGGTAGCAATCAGCCCCAGCATTTT. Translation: CASSVDRGSNQPQHF.

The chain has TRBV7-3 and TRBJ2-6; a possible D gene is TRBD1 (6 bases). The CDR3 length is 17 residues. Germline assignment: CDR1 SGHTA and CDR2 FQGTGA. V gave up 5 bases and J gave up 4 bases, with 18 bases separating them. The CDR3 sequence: CASSPPQGQAGANVLTF. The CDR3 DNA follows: TGTGCCAGCAGCCCCCCCCAGGGGCAAGCAGGGGCCAACGTCCTGACTTTC. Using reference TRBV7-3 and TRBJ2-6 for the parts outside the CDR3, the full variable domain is GAGVSQTPSNKVTEKGKYVELRCDPISGHTALYWYRQSLGQGPEFLIYFQGTGAADDSGLPNDRFFAVRPEGSVSTLKIQRTERGDSAVYLCASSPPQGQAGANVLTFGAGSRLTVL.

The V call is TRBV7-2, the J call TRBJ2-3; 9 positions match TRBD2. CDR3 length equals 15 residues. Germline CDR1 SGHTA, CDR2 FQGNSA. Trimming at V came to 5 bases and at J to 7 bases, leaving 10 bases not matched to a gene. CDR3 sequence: CASSEHRGRGNTQYF. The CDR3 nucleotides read TGTGCCAGCAGCGAACACCGCGGGAGGGGGAATACGCAGTATTTT.

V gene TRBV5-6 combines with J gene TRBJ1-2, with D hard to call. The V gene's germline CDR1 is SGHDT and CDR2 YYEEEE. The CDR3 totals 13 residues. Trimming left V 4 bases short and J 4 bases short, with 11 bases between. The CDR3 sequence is CASSLRIPYGYTF. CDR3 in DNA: TGTGCCAGCAGCCTCAGAATCCCCTATGGCTACACCTTC.

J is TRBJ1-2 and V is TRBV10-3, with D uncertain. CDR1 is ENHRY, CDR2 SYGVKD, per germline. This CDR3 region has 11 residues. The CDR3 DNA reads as TGTGCTTTTGCGGCCAACTATGGCTACACCTTC. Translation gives CAFAANYGYTF.

For the CDR3, the DNA is TGTGCCAGCAGCCAACCCCGTGGCCCTGGAACTAATGAAAAACTGTTTTTT. Translation: CASSQPRGPGTNEKLFF. The rearrangement joins TRBV4-2 to TRBJ1-4; the D is unclear. The germline V and J ends were trimmed by 2 bases and 1 base, with 14 bases remaining between them. CDR3 length: 17 amino acids. The germline gives CDR1 LGHNA, CDR2 YNFKEQ.

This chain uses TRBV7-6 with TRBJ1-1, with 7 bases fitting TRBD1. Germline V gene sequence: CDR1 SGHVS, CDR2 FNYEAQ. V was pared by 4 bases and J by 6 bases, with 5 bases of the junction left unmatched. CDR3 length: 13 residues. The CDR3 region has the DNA TGTGCCAGCAGCTACGGACAGGTCGCTGAAGCTTTCTTT. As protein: CASSYGQVAEAFF.

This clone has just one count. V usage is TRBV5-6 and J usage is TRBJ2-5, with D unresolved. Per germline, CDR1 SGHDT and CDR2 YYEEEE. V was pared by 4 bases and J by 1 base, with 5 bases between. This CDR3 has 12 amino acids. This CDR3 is CASSQSQETQYF. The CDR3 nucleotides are TGTGCCAGCAGCCAATCCCAAGAGACCCAGTACTTC. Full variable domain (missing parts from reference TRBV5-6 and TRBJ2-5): DAGVTQSPTHLIKTRGQQVTLRCSPKSGHDTVSWYQQALGQGPQFIFQYYEEEERQRGNFPDRFSGHQFPNYSSELNVNALLLGDSALYLCASSQSQETQYFGPGTRLLVL.